This TCR beta chain was captured by sequencing in a study of blood T cell repertoires in COVID-19. At the level of the study: Spain, Italy and the United States supplied samples that represented acute and convalescent COVID-19. The cDNA or gDNA used as material had been derived from T cells, B-cell-depleted T cells, or PBMCs.

Per germline, CDR1 SGHDT and CDR2 YYEEEE. The CDR3 is 12 amino acids. There are a few counts of this clone. One junction end disagrees with the germline gene, perhaps due to a read error. In Seattle, patients joined the study during active infection and were tracked longitudinally. Authors' methods: Reference gene primers were amplified, and this amplification served to estimate nucleated cell counts. Data came from immunoSEQ multiplex PCR; TCRdb stores just in-frame clones and leaves some out. That table furnishes V, J and clone size, whereas the DNA furnished D and trimming. The repertoire holds 150,000 to 200,000 clones, with 81% as singletons.

The TCR originated in a woman aged 80 or over with COVID-19, enrolled during active disease. Source material: peripheral blood. The chain combines TRBV5-6 with TRBJ2-7, with D maybe TRBD2 (6 bases). CDR3 sequence (DNA): TGTGCCAGCAGCTTAGGTAGGGGAGGTATGGGCTTC. Protein: CASSLGRGGMGF.